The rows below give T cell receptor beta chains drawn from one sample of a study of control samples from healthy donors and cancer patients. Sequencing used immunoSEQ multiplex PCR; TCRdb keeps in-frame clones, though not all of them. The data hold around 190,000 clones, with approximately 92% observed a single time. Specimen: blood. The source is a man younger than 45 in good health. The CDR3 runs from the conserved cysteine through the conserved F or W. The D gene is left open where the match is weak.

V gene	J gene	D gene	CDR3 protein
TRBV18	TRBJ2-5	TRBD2	CASSRLAGGIQETQYF
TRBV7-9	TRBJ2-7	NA	CASSLDGGTVYEQYF
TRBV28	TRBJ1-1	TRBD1	CASSWSGGRTEAFF
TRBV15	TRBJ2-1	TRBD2	CATSRVRDYKNEQFF
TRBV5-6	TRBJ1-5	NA	CASSLPGEGQPQHF
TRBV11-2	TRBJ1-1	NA	CASSLGDSGNTEAFF
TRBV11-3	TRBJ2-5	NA	CASSLEGFTGGGRGETQYF
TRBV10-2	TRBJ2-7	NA	CASSGLSYEQYF
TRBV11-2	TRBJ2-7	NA	CASSLERSYEQYF
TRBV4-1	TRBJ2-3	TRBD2	CASSQERLAGGPGTDTQYF
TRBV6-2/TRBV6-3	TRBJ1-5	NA	CASSYLTGNQPQHF
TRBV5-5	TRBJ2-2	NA	CASSLAPPNTGELFF
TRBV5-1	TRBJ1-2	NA	CASSLEPGGYGYTF
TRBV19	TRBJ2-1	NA	CASSISLGSYNEQFF
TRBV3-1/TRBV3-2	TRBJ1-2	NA	CASSRSYGYTF
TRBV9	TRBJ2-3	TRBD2	CASSVALAATDTQYF
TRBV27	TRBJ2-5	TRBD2	CASSLRTSGQKYQETQYF
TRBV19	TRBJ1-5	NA	CASSGRDGNQPQHF
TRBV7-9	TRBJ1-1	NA	CASSLERGTEAFF
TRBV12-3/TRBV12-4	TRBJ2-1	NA	CASRAMEVAEQFF
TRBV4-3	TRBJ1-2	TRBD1	CASSQDRAYGYTF
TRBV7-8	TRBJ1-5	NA	CASSPDRYQPQHF
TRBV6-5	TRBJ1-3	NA	CASRSVGSGNTIYF
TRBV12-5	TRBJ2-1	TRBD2	CASGSGLAGKNEQFF
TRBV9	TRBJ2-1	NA	CASSVGGAAYNEQFF
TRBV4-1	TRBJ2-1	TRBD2	CASSQEGSGRPAEQFF
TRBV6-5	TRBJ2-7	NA	CATNGGEGGEQYF